One T cell receptor beta chain is described in this entry. Its antigen is undetermined. Version v3.0 of the immunoSEQ assay was performed at survey level. Assay: immunoSEQ multiplex PCR; the TCRdb copy retains only in-frame clones and omits some. Of fewer than 25,000 clones in the sample, over 60% are singletons; the top ten hold 14%. The data were taken from a study of long-term antiretroviral therapy in people with HIV. Study-level results: Researchers lacked any data on ART adherence, viral resistance or therapy changes.

Germline V gene sequence: CDR1 LNHDA, CDR2 SQIVND (reference sequence). The CDR3 loop spans 11 amino acids. Trimming shortened V by 2 bases and J by 5 bases, and 4 bases separated the two germline ends. The receptor comes from a woman in her twenties or thirties with HIV. V and J are TRBV19 and TRBJ2-7, with no clear D. The specimen was unsorted PBMCs, collected 2.9 years after starting antiretroviral therapy. CDR3 sequence (DNA): TGTGCCAGTAGTATATATGACGAGCAGTACTTC. It translates to CASSIYDEQYF.